One sample yielded the 13 T cell receptor beta chains listed below, sequenced in a study of cytomegalovirus exposure and HLA in healthy donors. This PCR relied on a set of 60 Vbeta primers and 13 Jbeta primers. Repertoires were generated with immunoSEQ multiplex PCR, while TCRdb's copy carries only in-frame clones and drops some. Here the sample table reports about 130,000 clones. The sequencing sample was made of PBMCs. The source of these receptors is a man aged 18 to 29 in good health and CMV-seronegative.

The V gene is TRBV29-1, the J gene TRBJ2-1; D perhaps matches TRBD2 (5 bases). The V gene's germline CDR1 is SQVTM and CDR2 ANQGSEA. The CDR3 contains 12 residues. This chain's CDR3 is CRIKSGYNEQFF. CDR3 bases: TGCAGGATCAAATCGGGGTACAATGAGCAGTTCTTC.

CDR3 loop: CASSLTRQFHEKLFF. The CDR3, as DNA: TGTGCCAGCAGCTTAACACGACAGTTTCATGAAAAACTGTTTTTT. The J gene is TRBJ1-4, the V gene TRBV7-8; perhaps TRBD1 as D (5 bases). Trimming pared 2 bases from V and 6 bases from J, leaving 13 bases between. The V gene's germline CDR1 is SGHVS and CDR2 FQNEAQ. The CDR3 totals 15 residues.

This rearrangement joins TRBV19 to TRBJ2-5; maybe TRBD2 (6 bases). Trimming shortened V by 3 bases and J by 4 bases, and 18 bases separated the two germline ends. CDR3 length: 16 amino acids. Germline lookup yields CDR1 LNHDA and CDR2 SQIVND (reference sequence). The CDR3 DNA reads as TGTGCCAGTAGTATCACCCGGAGGGGAGGCCCAGAGACCCAGTACTTC. Translating it yields CASSITRRGGPETQYF.

The V and J genes are TRBV5-8 and TRBJ2-7, with a weak D call TRBD2 (5 bases). CDR3 size: 15 residues. The germline V gene encodes CDR1 SGHTS and CDR2 YDEGEE. V was cut by 2 bases and J by 3 bases, with 15 bases left in between. For the CDR3, the DNA is TGTGCCAGCAGCTTAGGCGTCGGGATCCTCTACGAGCAGTACTTC. Translating it yields CASSLGVGILYEQYF.

The chain links TRBV5-4 to TRBJ1-2, with 7 bases that match TRBD1. J was trimmed by 4 bases and V by 4 bases; bases with no gene match: 4. Germline assignment: CDR1 SGHNT and CDR2 YYREEE (reference sequence). The CDR3 length is 13 residues. In DNA form, the CDR3 reads TGTGCCAGCAGCAGGGACAGCTCCTATGGCTACACCTTC. Translating gives CASSRDSSYGYTF.

V and J are TRBV7-2 and TRBJ2-1, with D uncertain. In germline, CDR1 is SGHTA, CDR2 FQGNSA. The CDR3 totals 12 residues. V lost 5 bases to trimming and J lost 3 bases, with 5 bases between them. The CDR3: CASSPLYNEQFF. CDR3 DNA: TGTGCCAGCAGCCCACTCTACAATGAGCAGTTCTTC. The entire variable domain, with the rest obtained from reference TRBV7-2 and TRBJ2-1, is as follows: GAGVSQSPSNKVTEKGKDVELRCDPISGHTALYWYRQSLGQGLEFLIYFQGNSAPDKSGLPSDRFSAERTGGSVSTLTIQRTQQEDSAVYLCASSPLYNEQFFGPGTRLTVL.

This chain uses TRBV21-1 with TRBJ2-5; TRBD1 is the table's D call and was not checked against the DNA. TRBV21-1 is recorded as a pseudogene. This CDR3 has 16 residues. The CDR3 nucleotides are TGTGCCAGCAGCCACACGACAACAGGGTTTGGTGAGACCCAGTACTTC. Residues: CASSHTTTGFGETQYF.

This chain uses TRBV2 with TRBJ2-7; TRBD1 matches at 7 bases. The CDR3 contains 15 residues. The V gene end was trimmed by 3 bases and the J gene end by 4 bases; junction bases not matched to a gene: 9. The germline gives CDR1 SNHLY, CDR2 FYNNEI. CDR3 sequence: CASSEDLIQGYEQYF. In nucleotides, the CDR3 is TGTGCCAGCAGTGAGGATCTTATACAGGGGTACGAGCAGTACTTC.

This chain connects TRBV19 to TRBJ2-5; the D is unclear. The V and J ends lost 6 bases and 2 bases respectively, with 7 bases between them. The CDR3 contains 12 residues. Germline CDR1 LNHDA, CDR2 SQIVND (reference sequence). The chain's CDR3 is CASRSGQETQYF. In DNA, the CDR3 is TGTGCCAGTAGGTCAGGACAAGAGACCCAGTACTTC.

The rearrangement joins TRBV19 to TRBJ2-3, with 13 bases matching TRBD2. CDR1 and CDR2 (germline): LNHDA, SQIVND (reference sequence). The ends lost 7 bases at V and 6 bases at J; junction bases unmatched: 7. The CDR3 covers 15 residues. Written as DNA, the CDR3 is TGTGCCAGTAAACGGACTAGCGGGGGTTTGGATACGCAGTATTTT. This sequence encodes CASKRTSGGLDTQYF.

V usage is TRBV29-1 and J usage is TRBJ2-7; possibly TRBD1 for D (6 bases). Germline CDR1 and CDR2: SQVTM and ANQGSEA. This CDR3 comprises 13 residues. The V end was cut by 6 bases, the J end by 2 bases, with 14 bases between. The CDR3 region is CSVYDRSPYEQYF. The CDR3 DNA reads TGCAGCGTCTACGACAGGAGCCCCTACGAGCAGTACTTC.

This sequence joins TRBV15 and TRBJ1-5; no clear D. In germline, CDR1 is LNHNV, CDR2 YYDKDF (reference sequence). The germline V and J ends were trimmed by 0 bases and 10 bases, with 7 bases remaining between them. The CDR3 length is 12 residues. CDR3 sequence reads: CATSRDSPPQHF. The CDR3 nucleotides are TGTGCCACCAGCAGAGATAGTCCTCCCCAGCATTTT.

The rearrangement joins TRBV19 to TRBJ2-1; 10 bases are a match to TRBD2. Per germline, CDR1 LNHDA and CDR2 SQIVND (reference sequence). The CDR3 has 17 residues. The J segment lost 7 bases and the V segment lost 0 bases, leaving 9 bases of the junction unmatched. CDR3 sequence reads: CASSIDQLAGSPNEQFF. As DNA, the CDR3 is TGTGCCAGTAGTATAGATCAACTAGCGGGATCCCCTAATGAGCAGTTCTTC. The whole variable domain, filled in from reference TRBV19 and TRBJ2-1, reads DGGITQSPKYLFRKEGQNVTLSCEQNLNHDAMYWYRQDPGQGLRLIYYSQIVNDFQKGDIAEGYSVSREKKESFPLTVTSAQKNPTAFYLCASSIDQLAGSPNEQFFGPGTRLTVL.